This T cell receptor beta chain was recorded in a study of cytomegalovirus exposure and HLA in healthy donors. The study ran its PCR with 60 Vbeta and 13 Jbeta primers. Using immunoSEQ multiplex PCR, the repertoire was profiled, and TCRdb retains in-frame clones only, with some absent. The table lists 150,000 to 200,000 clones, roughly four fifths of them singletons. This CDR3 region has 14 residues. Germline V gene lookup returns CDR1 MDHEN and CDR2 SYDVKM. The trim removed 8 bases at V and 3 bases at J, leaving 6 bases unmatched. The rearrangement uses TRBV28 and TRBJ1-5, with 8 bases lining up with TRBD1. Sequencing was done on a sample of PBMCs. The receptor comes from a girl between 2 and 10 years old in good health and CMV-seropositive. In DNA form, the CDR3 reads TGTGCCAGCCGAGAGGACAGGGACAATCAGCCCCAGCATTTT. This gives the protein CASREDRDNQPQHF.